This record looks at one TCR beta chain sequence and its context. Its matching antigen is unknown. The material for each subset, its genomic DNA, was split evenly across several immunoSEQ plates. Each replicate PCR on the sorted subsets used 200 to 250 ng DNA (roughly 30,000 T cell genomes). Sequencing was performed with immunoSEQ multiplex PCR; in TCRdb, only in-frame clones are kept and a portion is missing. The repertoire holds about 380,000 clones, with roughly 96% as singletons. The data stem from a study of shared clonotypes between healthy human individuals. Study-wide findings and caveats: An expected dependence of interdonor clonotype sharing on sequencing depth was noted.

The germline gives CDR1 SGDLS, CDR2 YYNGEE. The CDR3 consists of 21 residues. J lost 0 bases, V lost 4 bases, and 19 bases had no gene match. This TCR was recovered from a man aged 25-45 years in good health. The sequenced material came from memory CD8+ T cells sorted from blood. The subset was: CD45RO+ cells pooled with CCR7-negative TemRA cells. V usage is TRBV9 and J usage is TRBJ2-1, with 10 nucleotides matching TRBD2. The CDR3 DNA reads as TGTGCCAGCAGCAGCGTGGGACGTCGGCTAGCGGGAGCTAGCTCCTACAATGAGCAGTTCTTC. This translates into CASSSVGRRLAGASSYNEQFF.